The next 15 T cell receptor beta chains were all read from a single sample in a study of T-cell reconstitution after alpha-beta-depleted transplantation in children. Researchers prepared the TCRbeta library using unique molecular identifiers, the study reports. TCRdb recomputed calls from the PCR reads with MiXCR, one row per CDR3 protein. The sample has under 450,000 distinct CDR3 sequences; roughly 14% are singletons. The material was PBMCs, obtained from the stem cell graft. The receptors were gathered from a human donor who donated a stem cell graft to a child with Fanconi anemia.

This chain connects TRBV2 to TRBJ1-1; D ambiguous. Germline V CDR1 and CDR2: SNHLY, FYNNEI. The CDR3 contains 14 residues. Trimming shortened V by 4 bases and J by 6 bases, and 15 bases separated the two germline ends. The CDR3 protein is CASSARRVESEAFF. CDR3 nucleotide sequence: TGTGCCAGCAGTGCCCGTAGGGTTGAATCTGAAGCTTTCTTT. Based on the CDR3 plus reference TRBV2 and TRBJ1-1, the full variable domain is EPEVTQTPSHQVTQMGQEVILRCVPISNHLYFYWYRQILGQKVEFLVSFYNNEISEKSEIFDDQFSVERPDGSNFTLKIRSTKLEDSAMYFCASSARRVESEAFFGQGTRLTVV.

The V gene is TRBV12-3 or TRBV12-4, the J gene TRBJ1-6, with D perhaps matching TRBD1 (5 bases). The CDR3 sequence is 14 residues long. The V end was cut by 3 bases, the J end by 5 bases, with 8 bases between. CDR3 nucleotide sequence: TGTGCCAGCAGTTTTCAAGGGGATAATTCACCCCTCCACTTT. It specifies CASSFQGDNSPLHF.

In this sample, this clonotype turned up a few times. The chain couples TRBV20-1 to TRBJ2-3; 8 bases are a match to TRBD1. The V gene end was trimmed by 2 bases and the J gene end by 4 bases; junction bases not matched to a gene: 23. The CDR3 runs to 20 residues. Germline V gene sequence: CDR1 DFQATT, CDR2 SNEGSKA (reference sequence). The CDR3: CSARIEWVDESRDRPDTQYF. CDR3 nucleotides: TGCAGTGCTAGAATTGAATGGGTGGATGAGAGCCGGGACAGGCCAGATACGCAGTATTTT.

This clonotype was seen at least ten times. The chain links TRBV7-2 to TRBJ2-7; no clear D. Germline values: CDR1 SGHTA, CDR2 FQGNSA. CDR3 size: 15 residues. The germline V and J ends were trimmed by 1 base and 0 bases, with 10 bases remaining between them. The CDR3, as DNA: TGTGCCAGCAGCTTAGAGCTAAGAACCTCCTACGAGCAGTACTTC. Amino acid sequence: CASSLELRTSYEQYF.

The chain is built from TRBV11-1 and TRBJ1-5, with 9 nucleotides matching TRBD1. V dropped 3 bases and J dropped 2; count of bases not matched to a gene: 17. From germline, CDR1 is SGHAT and CDR2 FQDESV (reference sequence). The length of the CDR3 is 20 residues. CDR3 bases: TGTGCCAGCAGCTTCTCAGGGACCGGGACAGGGATTGTGGGCAATCAGCCCCAGCATTTT. Amino acid sequence: CASSFSGTGTGIVGNQPQHF.

This clonotype was seen a few times. V usage is TRBV12-3 or TRBV12-4 and J usage is TRBJ2-6; tentative D call: TRBD1 (6 bases). The CDR3 sequence is 17 residues long. V was clipped by 1 base and J by 4 bases, with 14 bases between them. CDR3 sequence: CASSLEVGAAGANVLTF. The DNA of the CDR3 is TGTGCCAGCAGTTTAGAGGTGGGGGCCGCCGGGGCCAACGTCCTGACTTTC.

V gene TRBV12-3 or TRBV12-4 combines with J gene TRBJ2-5; 8 positions agree with TRBD2. Unmatched junction bases numbered 7, after V lost 5 bases and J lost 8 bases. CDR3 size: 13 residues. This chain's CDR3 is CASSPQSGGTQYF. The CDR3 DNA reads TGTGCCAGCAGTCCCCAGAGCGGGGGAACCCAGTACTTC.

The rearrangement joins TRBV5-1 to TRBJ1-1, with TRBD1 as a possible D gene (5 bases). CDR1 SGHRS and CDR2 YFSETQ come from the germline V gene. The CDR3 sequence is 16 residues long. The V end was cut by 1 base, the J end by 2 bases, with 15 bases between. CDR3 nucleotides: TGCGCCAGCAGCTTGCAACCTGCAGGGCCTAACACTGAAGCTTTCTTT. It codes for CASSLQPAGPNTEAFF. Complete variable domain (other parts from reference TRBV5-1 and TRBJ1-1): KAGVTQTPRYLIKTRGQQVTLSCSPISGHRSVSWYQQTPGQGLQFLFEYFSETQRNKGNFPGRFSGRQFSNSRSEMNVSTLELGDSALYLCASSLQPAGPNTEAFFGQGTRLTVV.

In its sample, this clonotype was seen many times. The gene calls are TRBV20-1 and TRBJ1-1, with D unresolved. V was trimmed by 0 bases and J by 6 bases, leaving 14 bases between them. This CDR3 comprises 14 residues. CDR1 and CDR2 from the germline V gene are DFQATT and SNEGSKA (reference sequence). CDR3 residues: CSARDLGSGPEAFF. The CDR3, as DNA: TGCAGTGCTAGAGACCTTGGTAGTGGGCCTGAAGCTTTCTTT.

The CDR3 DNA reads as TGTGCCAGCAGCTACACCATCCGAGACAGGGTTGGCTATGGCTACACCTTC. It translates to CASSYTIRDRVGYGYTF. This chain links TRBV6-5 with TRBJ1-2; 7 bases map to TRBD1. The V gene end was trimmed by 6 bases and the J gene end by 4 bases; junction bases not matched to a gene: 17. Germline CDR1 is MNHEY and CDR2 is SVGAGI. The CDR3 is made up of 17 amino acids.

There are many counts of this clonotype. V is TRBV5-1 and J is TRBJ2-2; 9 bases align to TRBD1. This CDR3 is built from 15 residues. Losses at the gene ends were 0 bases for V and 4 bases for J; bases not matched to a gene: 1. CDR1 is SGHRS, CDR2 YFSETQ, per germline. In nucleotides, the CDR3 is TGCGCCAGCAGCTTGGAACAGGGGGCCACCGGGGAGCTGTTTTTT. Encoded protein: CASSLEQGATGELFF. The complete variable domain, with remaining parts taken from reference TRBV5-1 and TRBJ2-2, reads KAGVTQTPRYLIKTRGQQVTLSCSPISGHRSVSWYQQTPGQGLQFLFEYFSETQRNKGNFPGRFSGRQFSNSRSEMNVSTLELGDSALYLCASSLEQGATGELFFGEGSRLTVL.

This clonotype was seen many times. The chain recombines TRBV7-9 with TRBJ2-7, with D maybe TRBD2 (5 bases). Germline values: CDR1 SEHNR, CDR2 FQNEAQ (reference sequence). V was shortened by 8 bases and J by 1 base, with 9 bases between the two germline ends. CDR3 length: 12 amino acids. The CDR3 loop reads CASSGGSYEQYV. The CDR3 nucleotides are TGTGCCAGCTCGGGCGGGTCCTACGAGCAGTACGTC.

The genes are TRBV4-3 and TRBJ1-1; D gene uncertain. The germline V gene encodes CDR1 LGHNA and CDR2 YSLEER. V lost 0 bases and J 5 bases, leaving 7 bases between the germline ends. The CDR3 contains 13 residues. The CDR3: CASSQDSTTEAFF. Written as DNA, the CDR3 is TGCGCCAGCAGCCAAGATTCGACGACTGAAGCTTTCTTT.

This clonotype was found a few times. The V gene is TRBV4-1, the J gene TRBJ2-2; the D is unclear. The V gene lost 7 bases and the J gene lost 1 base, with 10 bases spanning the gap. Germline V gene lookup returns CDR1 MGHRA and CDR2 YSYEKL. The CDR3 has 14 residues. Here the CDR3 reads CASNTLVNTGELFF. In DNA form, the CDR3 reads TGCGCCAGCAACACATTGGTGAACACCGGGGAGCTGTTTTTT.

This clonotype has only a few counts. J is TRBJ2-5 and V is TRBV29-1; tentatively, D is TRBD1 or TRBD2 (6 bases each). This CDR3 is 14 amino acids long. V was shortened by 1 base and J by 4 bases, with 13 bases between the two germline ends. Germline V gene sequence: CDR1 SQVTM, CDR2 ANQGSEA. This CDR3 is CSVEVRGDPETQYF. For the CDR3, the DNA is TGCAGCGTTGAAGTGAGGGGGGATCCAGAGACCCAGTACTTC.